A single sample is the source of the 20 T cell receptor beta chains below, sequenced in a study of regulatory T cells in long-lasting Graves disease. Libraries of TCR beta came from iRepertoire HTBI primers plus Arm-PCR of CDR3 regions. Via MiXCR, TCRdb re-called the multiplex PCR reads, giving one row per CDR3 protein. The repertoire includes more than 350,000 distinct CDR3 sequences, about 21% of them detected once, and roughly an eighth sits in the top ten. The time point here: persistent/refractory GD, antithyroid drugs over 5 years with positive TRAb. PBMC-extracted RNA yielded the TCR library. This specimen consisted of peripheral blood mononuclear cells (PBMCs), obtained when the disease was refractory, from a patient treated with antithyroid drugs. The origin of the receptors is a female donor with Graves disease.

Worth noting for this clonotype: A much bigger clone sits one base away, suggesting this may be a read error. Lacking the conserved final phenylalanine or tryptophan, this CDR3 likely reflects a read error. V usage is TRBV27 and J usage is TRBJ1-2; the match to TRBD1 covers 9 bases. V lost 5 bases and J lost 8; bases outside the gene matches: 12. The CDR3 loop spans 15 amino acids. Germline CDR1 and CDR2: MNHEY and SMNVEV (reference sequence). The CDR3 region is CASSRSGTGRGGYTS. CDR3 nucleotides: TGTGCCAGCAGTCGATCCGGGACAGGGAGAGGAGGCTACACCTCC.

This clonotype was seen at least ten times. The chain couples TRBV28 to TRBJ1-1; 7 nucleotides line up with TRBD1. With 4 bases clipped from V and 5 bases from J, the junction kept 13 bases outside the gene matches. This CDR3 region has 16 residues. In germline, CDR1 is MDHEN, CDR2 SYDVKM. Written as DNA, the CDR3 is TGTGCCAGCAGTTCGAACCAAGACAGGGCCGGTACTGAAGCTTTCTTT. Translated: CASSSNQDRAGTEAFF.

In this sample, this clonotype turned up many times. This rearrangement joins TRBV12-3 or TRBV12-4 to TRBJ2-7; 7 nucleotides line up with TRBD2. CDR3 length: 14 residues. After removal of 5 bases from V and 6 bases from J, the junction contained 10 bases not matched to a gene. This CDR3 reads CASSRLTSAIEQYF. Written as DNA, the CDR3 is TGTGCCAGCAGTCGACTCACTAGCGCCATCGAGCAGTACTTC.

The chain combines TRBV25-1 with TRBJ1-6; D gene unclear. Trimming left V 3 bases short and J 4 bases short, with 7 bases between. Germline V gives CDR1 MGHDK, CDR2 SYGVNS. This CDR3 has 14 amino acids. CDR3 sequence: CASSDRRYNSPLHF. The CDR3 DNA follows: TGTGCCAGCAGTGACAGGAGATATAATTCACCCCTCCACTTT. The complete variable domain, with remaining parts taken from reference TRBV25-1 and TRBJ1-6, reads EADIYQTPRYLVIGTGKKITLECSQTMGHDKMYWYQQDPGMELHLIHYSYGVNSTEKGDLSSESTVSRIRTEHFPLTLESARPSHTSQYLCASSDRRYNSPLHFGNGTRLTVT.

This chain joins TRBV29-1 and TRBJ1-2; D unclear. The CDR3 is made up of 12 amino acids. V dropped 7 bases and J dropped 8 bases, with 17 bases sitting between them. Germline V gene lookup returns CDR1 SQVTM and CDR2 ANQGSEA. CDR3: CSAPRREGGYTF. In nucleotides, the CDR3 is TGCAGCGCCCCCCGGCGGGAGGGCGGCTACACCTTC.

Details on this clonotype: Sequence at one end of the junction differs from germline and may be a read error. The chain uses TRBV27 and TRBJ2-4; tentative D call: TRBD2 (5 bases). CDR3 length: 11 residues. Germline V gene sequence: CDR1 MNHEY, CDR2 SMNVEV (reference sequence). The CDR3 sequence: CASSFGETQHF. The CDR3 nucleotides read TGTGCCAGCAGTTTCGGGGAGACCCAGCACTTC.

This clonotype was observed many times. This chain connects TRBV10-3 to TRBJ1-1, with 7 positions matching TRBD1. V was clipped by 7 bases and J by 7 bases; unmatched bases: 12. The CDR3 consists of 14 residues. Per the germline V gene, CDR1 is ENHRY and CDR2 is SYGVKD. DNA for the CDR3: TGTGCCATCAACACCCAGGGGGGAGAGGATGAAGCTTTCTTT. Its protein is CAINTQGGEDEAFF.

This clonotype has only a few counts. The CDR3 here is CASSQVKGRYEKLFF. The CDR3 coding sequence is TGTGCCAGCAGCCAAGTGAAGGGCCGTTATGAAAAACTGTTTTTT. The J gene is TRBJ1-4, the V gene TRBV3-1, with D hard to call. The germline V gene has CDR1 LGHDT and CDR2 YNNKEL (reference sequence). CDR3 length equals 15 residues. V was shortened by 1 base and J by 6 bases, with 12 bases between the two germline ends. Filled out from reference TRBV3-1 and TRBJ1-4, the complete variable domain reads DTAVSQTPKYLVTQMGNDKSIKCEQNLGHDTMYWYKQDSKKFLKIMFSYNNKELIINETVPNRFSPKSPDKAHLNLHINSLELGDSAVYFCASSQVKGRYEKLFFGSGTQLSVL.

This clonotype turned up a few times. The gene calls are TRBV20-1 and TRBJ2-7; 8 nucleotides line up with TRBD2. Germline-derived CDR1 and CDR2 are DFQATT and SNEGSKA (reference sequence). Losses at the gene ends were 5 bases for V and 5 bases for J; bases not matched to a gene: 14. The CDR3 totals 15 residues. CDR3 sequence reads: CSALRRLANPDEQYF. CDR3 sequence (DNA): TGCAGTGCTCTTCGGAGACTAGCGAATCCCGACGAGCAGTACTTC.

The chain carries TRBV3-1 and TRBJ2-7, with D unclear. The germline CDR1 and CDR2 sequences are LGHDT and YNNKEL (reference sequence). The CDR3 runs to 14 residues. Trimming removed 0 bases at V and 5 bases at J, with 11 bases between. The CDR3 loop is CASSQDLVGDEQYF. Written as DNA, the CDR3 is TGTGCCAGCAGCCAAGACCTAGTAGGTGACGAGCAGTACTTC.

Ten or more counts support this clonotype. The chain has TRBV12-3 or TRBV12-4 and TRBJ1-2; 7 positions agree with TRBD1. Trimming at V came to 5 bases and at J to 8 bases, leaving 8 bases not matched to a gene. The CDR3 contains 13 residues. The CDR3 bases are TGTGCCAGCAGTCCGACAGGGCGACAGGGCTACACCTTC. This codes for CASSPTGRQGYTF.

This clonotype was found many times. The CDR3 coding sequence is TGTGCCAGCAGTTTACCGGGCGGGGGGACTGAAGCTTTCTTT. Its translation: CASSLPGGGTEAFF. V gene TRBV28 combines with J gene TRBJ1-1, with D possibly matching TRBD1 (5 bases). CDR1 is MDHEN, CDR2 SYDVKM, per germline. V gave up 2 bases and J gave up 5 bases, with 12 bases separating them. The CDR3 has 14 amino acids.

In this sample, this clonotype turned up many times. The chain links TRBV28 to TRBJ1-1; D not certain. CDR1 is MDHEN and CDR2 is SYDVKM in the germline V gene. V was cut by 2 bases and J by 5 bases, with 3 bases left in between. This CDR3 comprises 11 residues. In nucleotides, the CDR3 is TGTGCCAGCAGTTTAGCGACTGAAGCTTTCTTT. It is translated as CASSLATEAFF.

This clonotype was found many times. The V and J genes are TRBV7-9 and TRBJ2-7; 7 bases are shared with TRBD2. Germline CDR1 and CDR2: SEHNR and FQNEAQ (reference sequence). Trimming removed 2 bases from V and 5 bases from J; junction bases left unmatched: 9. CDR3 size: 15 residues. CDR3 sequence (DNA): TGTGCCAGCAGCTTATGGGGGGGTGATCTGGACGAGCAGTACTTC. This sequence encodes CASSLWGGDLDEQYF.

This clonotype was detected many times. This chain uses TRBV7-9 with TRBJ2-5; maybe TRBD1 (6 bases). From germline, CDR1 is SEHNR and CDR2 FQNEAQ (reference sequence). Trimming took off 5 bases at V and 2 bases at J, with 12 bases between the two ends. There are 14 residues in the CDR3. The CDR3 nucleotides read TGTGCCAGCAGCCCTTACAGGGTTCAAGAGACCCAGTACTTC. Residues: CASSPYRVQETQYF.

This clonotype was recorded many times. The gene calls are TRBV27 and TRBJ2-2, with 13 nucleotides matching TRBD2. Germline lookup yields CDR1 MNHEY and CDR2 SMNVEV (reference sequence). The CDR3 sequence is 16 residues long. V shed 5 bases, J shed 7 bases, and the junction held 7 bases outside the gene matches. The CDR3 here is CASSPRTSGSGGELFF. In nucleotides, the CDR3 is TGTGCCAGCAGTCCGCGGACTAGCGGGAGTGGCGGGGAGCTGTTTTTT.

This clonotype was seen only a few times. V usage is TRBV7-9 and J usage is TRBJ1-3; 8 bases match TRBD1. CDR3 length: 12 amino acids. The germline gives CDR1 SEHNR, CDR2 FQNEAQ (reference sequence). The CDR3 DNA sequence: TGTGCTGTGGACAGGGTCGGAAACACCATATATTTT. Its protein product is CAVDRVGNTIYF.

In its sample, this clonotype was seen once. A read error is possible here, since a much larger clone lies one base away. The CDR3: CASSTTSGTNTGELSF. The CDR3 bases are TGTGCCAGCAGCACGACTAGCGGGACGAACACCGGGGAGCTGTCTTTT. This chain connects TRBV9 to TRBJ2-2; TRBD2 matches at 11 bases. Germline CDR1 reads SGDLS; CDR2 reads YYNGEE. The CDR3 spans 16 residues.

The chain employs TRBV20-1 and TRBJ2-3, with 11 bases fitting TRBD2. The CDR3 runs 18 residues. J gave up 3 bases and V 4 bases, and 15 bases lay outside the gene matches. CDR1 is DFQATT, CDR2 SNEGSKA, per germline (reference sequence). As DNA, the CDR3 is TGCAGTGCTACAAAAGCTAGCGGGAGGCGCCTGGGGACAGATACGCAGTATTTT. This encodes CSATKASGRRLGTDTQYF.

As concerns this clonotype: A much larger clone sits a single nucleotide away, making a read error possible. J is TRBJ2-5 and V is TRBV7-2, with TRBD1 matching 10 bases. There are 15 residues in the CDR3. The V gene's germline CDR1 is SGHTA and CDR2 FQGNSA. CDR3 residues: CANSSTGTGVKTQYF. The CDR3 bases are TGTGCCAACAGCTCTACCGGGACAGGGGTCAAGACCCAGTACTTC.